The 24 T cell receptor beta chains given below trace back to one sample, sequenced in a study of cytomegalovirus exposure and HLA in healthy donors. PCR used 60 Vbeta primers and 13 Jbeta primers. Some clones are missing from TCRdb's copy, which holds only in-frame ones; the method was immunoSEQ multiplex PCR. The sample has roughly 100,000 clones; roughly 77% are singletons. Sequencing used PBMCs. Source of these receptors: a man between 35 and 55 years old in good health and CMV-seronegative.

The DNA for the CDR3 is TGCGCCAGCAGCTCCCCCGGGACAGGGGGCAAAGCGGGCGGGGAGCTGTTTTTT. Translation gives CASSSPGTGGKAGGELFF. V is TRBV5-1 and J is TRBJ2-2; 12 bases are shared with TRBD1. The J segment lost 7 bases and the V segment lost 3 bases, leaving 13 bases of the junction unmatched. The CDR3 has 18 residues. From germline, CDR1 is SGHRS and CDR2 YFSETQ.

The rearrangement joins TRBV7-8 to TRBJ2-1; a possible D gene is TRBD2 (5 bases). Germline lookup yields CDR1 SGHVS and CDR2 FQNEAQ. CDR3 length: 14 amino acids. V was shortened by 4 bases and J by 8 bases, with 15 bases between the two germline ends. The CDR3 loop is CASSSGFYIDEQFF. The CDR3 DNA is TGTGCCAGCAGCTCGGGGTTCTATATAGATGAGCAGTTCTTC. Complete variable domain (other parts from reference TRBV7-8 and TRBJ2-1): GAGVSQSPRYKVAKRGQDVALRCDPISGHVSLFWYQQALGQGPEFLTYFQNEAQLDKSGLPSDRFFAERPEGSVSTLKIQRTQQEDSAVYLCASSSGFYIDEQFFGPGTRLTVL.

The DNA for the CDR3 is TGTGCCAGCAGTGACCCGGCAGGGTTGGGGAACTATGGCTACACCTTC. This codes for CASSDPAGLGNYGYTF. The chain recombines TRBV6-1 with TRBJ1-2, with D perhaps matching TRBD1 (5 bases). V shed 3 bases and J shed 2 bases, with 16 bases lying between them. This CDR3 is 16 amino acids long. The V gene's germline CDR1 is MNHNS and CDR2 SASEGT.

The CDR3 nucleotides read TGCGCCAGCAGCATGGGACAGGCGAACACTGAAGCTTTCTTT. This codes for CASSMGQANTEAFF. The chain couples TRBV5-1 to TRBJ1-1; 8 bases align to TRBD1. The ends lost 4 bases at V and 1 base at J; junction bases unmatched: 3. Germline V gene lookup returns CDR1 SGHRS and CDR2 YFSETQ. The CDR3 is 14 residues long.

This chain uses TRBV7-3 with TRBJ1-1, with D uncertain. The CDR3 has 15 residues. Germline assignment: CDR1 SGHTA and CDR2 FQGTGA. Trimming stripped 5 bases from V and 5 bases from J, with 18 bases between. The CDR3 loop is CASSPEPGRRTEAFF. The CDR3 region has the DNA TGTGCCAGCAGCCCTGAACCGGGTCGGAGGACTGAAGCTTTCTTT.

This sequence joins TRBV7-2 and TRBJ1-2; no definite D call. The CDR3 contains 15 residues. Germline loops: CDR1 SGHTA, CDR2 FQGNSA. V gave up 2 bases and J gave up 5 bases, with 15 bases separating them. The CDR3 DNA reads TGTGCCAGCAGCTTACGGTTGATTGGCGGGTATGGCTACACCTTC. As protein: CASSLRLIGGYGYTF.

J is TRBJ2-1 and V is TRBV5-1; 10 nucleotides line up with TRBD1. V lost 5 bases to trimming and J lost 4 bases; unmatched junction nucleotides: 6. Germline CDR1 is SGHRS and CDR2 is YFSETQ. This CDR3 is built from 15 residues. The DNA of the CDR3 is TGCGCCAGCAGACGAGGACAGGGGGAGTACAATGAGCAGTTCTTC. Its protein is CASRRGQGEYNEQFF.

The chain has TRBV9 and TRBJ2-2; 7 nucleotides align to TRBD2. CDR1 is SGDLS, CDR2 YYNGEE, per germline. This CDR3 spans 15 amino acids. V was pared by 3 bases and J by 4 bases, with 6 bases of the junction left unmatched. The CDR3 DNA reads as TGTGCCAGCAGCGAGCGGGGAGATCCCACCGGGGAGCTGTTTTTT. Protein product: CASSERGDPTGELFF. Filled out from reference TRBV9 and TRBJ2-2, the complete variable domain reads DSGVTQTPKHLITATGQRVTLRCSPRSGDLSVYWYQQSLDQGLQFLIQYYNGEERAKGNILERFSAQQFPDLHSELNLSSLELGDSALYFCASSERGDPTGELFFGEGSRLTVL.

The chain is built from TRBV18 and TRBJ1-3; D is possibly TRBD1 (5 bases). CDR3 length: 14 residues. Deletions cut 6 bases from V and 0 bases from J, with 9 bases between. CDR1 and CDR2 (germline): KGHSH, LQKENI. As DNA, the CDR3 is TGTGCCAGCTCCCCAGGGAGCTCTGGAAACACCATATATTTT. It specifies CASSPGSSGNTIYF.

V and J are TRBV18 and TRBJ1-6, with D uncertain. V was clipped by 4 bases and J by 3 bases, with 4 bases between them. In germline, CDR1 is KGHSH, CDR2 LQKENI. This CDR3 has 13 amino acids. The chain's CDR3 is CASSRSYNSPLHF. The CDR3 region has the DNA TGTGCCAGCTCACGCAGCTATAATTCACCCCTCCACTTT.

The chain carries TRBV19 and TRBJ1-3; D possibly corresponds to TRBD1 (6 bases). CDR1 and CDR2 (germline): LNHDA, SQIVND (reference sequence). The CDR3 contains 13 residues. V lost 5 bases, J lost 4 bases, and 9 bases lay in between. CDR3 amino acids: CASSRGGGNTIYF. Written as DNA, the CDR3 is TGTGCCAGTAGTCGTGGGGGCGGAAACACCATATATTTT. Full variable domain (missing parts from reference TRBV19 and TRBJ1-3): DGGITQSPKYLFRKEGQNVTLSCEQNLNHDAMYWYRQDPGQGLRLIYYSQIVNDFQKGDIAEGYSVSREKKESFPLTVTSAQKNPTAFYLCASSRGGGNTIYFGEGSWLTVV.

This chain links TRBV5-1 with TRBJ2-7; 10 bases are a match to TRBD1. J was trimmed by 2 bases and V by 0 bases; bases with no gene match: 5. The germline V gene has CDR1 SGHRS and CDR2 YFSETQ. There are 16 residues in the CDR3. CDR3 residues: CASSLGSGQGAYEQYF. As DNA, the CDR3 is TGCGCCAGCAGCTTGGGGTCTGGACAGGGGGCCTACGAGCAGTACTTC.

The chain is built from TRBV6-6 and TRBJ1-5; D unresolved. CDR1 is MNHNY and CDR2 is SVGAGI in the germline V gene (reference sequence). The CDR3 extends over 14 amino acids. Trimming shortened V by 0 bases and J by 0 bases, and 3 bases separated the two germline ends. CDR3 DNA: TGTGCCAGCAGTTACTCATATAGCAATCAGCCCCAGCATTTT. This encodes CASSYSYSNQPQHF.

A few counts support this clone. The chain joins TRBV14 to TRBJ2-5; the match to TRBD2 covers 7 bases. The closer fit of TRBJ2-7 to the DNA end suggests the J call may be wrong. From germline, CDR1 is SGHDN and CDR2 FVKESK. CDR3 length: 15 residues. The CDR3 loop is CASALHGGSSYEQYF. For the CDR3, the DNA is TGTGCCAGCGCACTTCACGGGGGGAGCTCCTACGAGCAGTACTTC.

The chain joins TRBV19 to TRBJ1-2, with a possible D match to TRBD1 (6 bases). The CDR3 is made up of 16 amino acids. Trimming left V 5 bases short and J 0 bases short, with 16 bases between. Germline loops: CDR1 LNHDA, CDR2 SQIVND (reference sequence). CDR3 amino acids: CASSPRSTGTNYGYTF. In nucleotides, the CDR3 is TGTGCCAGTAGTCCGCGTTCTACAGGGACTAACTATGGCTACACCTTC.

This clone was seen a handful of times. V and J are TRBV6-1 and TRBJ1-2, with D hard to call. The CDR3 covers 13 residues. Trimming removed 7 bases from V and 8 bases from J, with 17 bases in between. From germline, CDR1 is MNHNS and CDR2 SASEGT. This chain's CDR3 is CASTARGVEGYTF. The CDR3 DNA sequence: TGTGCCAGCACCGCACGGGGAGTGGAAGGCTACACCTTC.

The gene calls are TRBV5-1 and TRBJ2-4; TRBD1 matches at 7 bases. Germline CDR1 SGHRS, CDR2 YFSETQ. V lost 0 bases and J lost 6; bases outside the gene matches: 9. The CDR3 sequence is 16 residues long. For the CDR3, the DNA is TGCGCCAGCAGCTTGGGCCACGGACAGGCGATAAACATTCAGTACTTC. Amino acid sequence: CASSLGHGQAINIQYF.

This chain's CDR3 is CASSSGLAGGQETQYF. Written as DNA, the CDR3 is TGTGCCAGCTCATCAGGACTAGCGGGGGGGCAAGAGACCCAGTACTTC. The rearrangement links TRBV18 to TRBJ2-5; 15 bases agree with TRBD2. Germline CDR1 and CDR2: KGHSH and LQKENI. Unmatched junction bases numbered 3, after V lost 5 bases and J lost 2 bases. This CDR3 is built from 16 residues.

V is TRBV6-5 and J is TRBJ2-5, with 7 positions matching TRBD1. The J call is uncertain, as TRBJ2-7 better fits the DNA end. The CDR3 runs to 16 residues. The germline V gene has CDR1 MNHEY and CDR2 SVGAGI. CDR3 amino acids: CASSSRTGDLVHEQYF. CDR3 in DNA: TGTGCCAGCAGTTCTCGTACAGGGGATCTAGTCCACGAGCAGTACTTC.

J is TRBJ2-2 and V is TRBV5-6; the D gene is possibly TRBD2 (5 bases). The germline gives CDR1 SGHDT, CDR2 YYEEEE. This CDR3 contains 15 residues. V was pared by 5 bases and J by 5 bases, with 16 bases between. CDR3 coding DNA: TGTGCCAGCAGTCCGGGGATGCGAGGAACCGGGGAGCTGTTTTTT. This encodes CASSPGMRGTGELFF.

For the CDR3, the DNA is TGTGCCACCCGACCGGGATCCTCCTACAATGAGCAGTTCTTC. Translation: CATRPGSSYNEQFF. The chain joins TRBV2 to TRBJ2-1; D might be TRBD2 (5 bases). CDR1 and CDR2 (germline): SNHLY, FYNNEI. The CDR3 loop spans 14 amino acids. Trimming took 10 bases from V and 0 from J, leaving 13 bases between them.

The rearrangement joins TRBV5-4 to TRBJ1-4; TRBD1 aligns across 7 bases. V shed 3 bases and J 4 bases; nucleotides not matched to a gene: 6. CDR3 size: 15 residues. CDR1 and CDR2 from the germline V gene are SGHNT and YYREEE (reference sequence). The CDR3 loop reads CASSSNRGLNEKLFF. CDR3 DNA: TGTGCCAGCAGCTCGAACAGGGGTCTTAATGAAAAACTGTTTTTT.

This chain joins TRBV27 and TRBJ2-7, with 10 bases matching TRBD1. Trimming at V came to 6 bases and at J to 3 bases, leaving 8 bases not matched to a gene. This CDR3 contains 15 residues. Germline V gene sequence: CDR1 MNHEY, CDR2 SMNVEV (reference sequence). CDR3 nucleotides: TGTGCCAGCAGGGGAGGACAGGGGGGTTACTACGAGCAGTACTTC. Amino acids: CASRGGQGGYYEQYF.

About this clone: Germline and junction disagree at one end, which may indicate a read error. The V call is TRBV2, the J call TRBJ1-6; weak D call: TRBD1 (6 bases). Germline V gene data show CDR1 as SNHLY and CDR2 as FYNNEI. This CDR3 has 15 amino acids. The CDR3 nucleotides read TGTGCCAGCAGTTTAAACAGGGTTGCCAATTCACCCCCCCACTTT. Amino acids: CASSLNRVANSPPHF.